Listed here are 31 T cell receptor beta chains from one sample, sequenced in a study of human T cells and chemical hapten exposure. One entry per CDR3 protein, called by TCRdb with MiXCR from the RACE reads. This table holds about 190,000 distinct CDR3 sequences, about 22% found once. The time point here: patch test 3, about 24 weeks after DPC sensitization. Treatment denoted: therapeutic diphenylcyclopropenone sensitization with weekly scalp DPC. The sequencing here drew on whole blood, taken in connection with sensitization to the hapten diphenylcyclopropenone (DPC). Receptor source: a middle-aged woman with alopecia areata. Some clones in this sample may be carry-over from other donors' samples.

The rearrangement joins TRBV6-1 to TRBJ1-5; 9 bases match TRBD1. The ends lost 0 bases at V and 3 bases at J; junction bases unmatched: 3. Germline CDR1 and CDR2: MNHNS and SASEGT. This CDR3 has 16 amino acids. The CDR3 region is CASSEAWTGVNQPQHF. Here the CDR3 DNA reads TGTGCCAGCAGTGAAGCGTGGACAGGGGTCAATCAGCCCCAGCATTTT.

The gene calls are TRBV20-1 and TRBJ2-3, with unresolved D. CDR3 size: 13 residues. Trimming removed 5 bases at V and 2 bases at J, with 11 bases between. In germline, CDR1 is DFQATT, CDR2 SNEGSKA (reference sequence). DNA for the CDR3: TGCAGTGCTTACGACACAAACACAGATACGCAGTATTTT. Its protein product is CSAYDTNTDTQYF.

This clonotype has more than one count but fewer than ten. The chain joins TRBV4-1 to TRBJ1-3; D gene ambiguous. The V end lost 1 base, the J end lost 0 bases, and 10 bases lay between the germline ends. CDR1 is MGHRA, CDR2 YSYEKL, per germline. CDR3 length: 16 amino acids. DNA of the CDR3: TGCGCCAGCAGCCAAGTTATGGCGGCCTCTGGAAACACCATATATTTT. It codes for CASSQVMAASGNTIYF.

The table lists this clonotype with a count of one. The rearrangement uses TRBV4-3 and TRBJ2-7, with TRBD1 matching 8 bases. J lost 4 bases, V lost 0 bases, and 5 bases had no gene match. Germline CDR1 LGHNA, CDR2 YSLEER. The CDR3 runs to 15 residues. CDR3 in DNA: TGCGCCAGCAGCCAAGATTCGACAGGGGTTTACGAGCAGTACTTC. Residues: CASSQDSTGVYEQYF.

This clonotype has only a few counts. The chain is built from TRBV4-1 and TRBJ2-5, with TRBD2 matching over 10 bases. Germline assignment: CDR1 MGHRA and CDR2 YSYEKL. V lost 0 bases and J lost 3; bases outside the gene matches: 7. The CDR3 covers 17 residues. CDR3 sequence: CASSQDLTLAGEETQYF. DNA of the CDR3: TGCGCCAGCAGCCAAGATCTAACCCTAGCGGGAGAAGAGACCCAGTACTTC.

The chain combines TRBV2 with TRBJ2-2; a possible D gene is TRBD1 (7 bases). Germline V lookup: CDR1 SNHLY, CDR2 FYNNEI. V was clipped by 4 bases and J by 0 bases, with 12 bases between them. The CDR3 is made up of 16 amino acids. CDR3 nucleotide sequence: TGTGCCAGCAGTGCCAGGGGGGCTGCGAACACCGGGGAGCTGTTTTTT. Translating gives CASSARGAANTGELFF.

The rearrangement links TRBV4-1 to TRBJ2-3; TRBD2 aligns across 7 bases. After removal of 0 bases from V and 6 bases from J, the junction contained 12 bases not matched to a gene. CDR1 and CDR2 from the germline V gene are MGHRA and YSYEKL. The CDR3 covers 17 residues. CDR3 residues: CASSQEGSSGVRDTQYF. The CDR3 coding sequence is TGCGCCAGCAGCCAAGAGGGGTCTAGCGGCGTACGGGATACGCAGTATTTT.

The chain combines TRBV20-1 with TRBJ2-3; the match to TRBD2 covers 7 bases. Trimming removed 6 bases from V and 2 bases from J; junction bases left unmatched: 11. The CDR3 has 15 amino acids. CDR1 DFQATT and CDR2 SNEGSKA come from the germline V gene (reference sequence). CDR3 nucleotides: TGCAGTGCCAAAGAGCCCAGCGGGGCCACAGATACGCAGTATTTT. It yields the protein CSAKEPSGATDTQYF.

The rearrangement uses TRBV20-1 and TRBJ2-1, with D perhaps assigned TRBD1 or TRBD2 (5 bases each). Trimming took off 3 bases at V and 7 bases at J, with 13 bases between the two ends. CDR1 and CDR2 (germline): DFQATT, SNEGSKA (reference sequence). The CDR3 spans 13 residues. The DNA of the CDR3 is TGCAGTGCTAGCGGAATCGGGGCGAATGAGCAGTTCTTC. This sequence encodes CSASGIGANEQFF.

The V call is TRBV10-3, the J call TRBJ1-1, with D hard to call. CDR3 length: 13 residues. Trimming took off 10 bases at V and 0 bases at J, with 12 bases between the two ends. Germline V CDR1 and CDR2: ENHRY, SYGVKD. The CDR3 loop reads CATRRGLNTEAFF. CDR3 in DNA: TGTGCCACCAGACGGGGATTGAACACTGAAGCTTTCTTT.

This clonotype showed up just a few times. The chain has TRBV15 and TRBJ2-1, with 10 bases aligning to TRBD2. CDR1 is LNHNV, CDR2 YYDKDF, per germline (reference sequence). V was pared by 5 bases and J by 3 bases, with 10 bases of the junction left unmatched. The CDR3 covers 17 residues. CDR3 sequence reads: CATSGRGTSVLYNEQFF. Written as DNA, the CDR3 is TGTGCCACCAGCGGGCGAGGGACTAGCGTACTCTACAATGAGCAGTTCTTC.

This clonotype came up a few times. The chain joins TRBV28 to TRBJ2-7; 8 positions match TRBD2. V shed 3 bases, J shed 10 bases, and the junction held 8 bases outside the gene matches. The V gene's germline CDR1 is MDHEN and CDR2 SYDVKM. The CDR3 is made up of 13 amino acids. CDR3 region: CASSFGGRPRQYF. In DNA, the CDR3 is TGTGCCAGCAGTTTTGGCGGGAGGCCACGCCAGTACTTC.

The V and J genes are TRBV10-3 and TRBJ2-1; TRBD1 might be the D (6 bases). Germline V gene data show CDR1 as ENHRY and CDR2 as SYGVKD. The CDR3 sequence is 14 residues long. Trimming took off 0 bases at V and 5 bases at J, with 8 bases between the two ends. The CDR3 DNA follows: TGTGCCATCAGTGAGTCCACAGGGAACAATGAGCAGTTCTTC. Its translation is CAISESTGNNEQFF.

This clonotype has only a few counts. The rearrangement links TRBV9 to TRBJ1-5; D unresolved. CDR1 is SGDLS, CDR2 YYNGEE, per germline. This CDR3 is 14 amino acids long. Trimming left V 2 bases short and J 9 bases short, with 15 bases between. CDR3 protein: CASSVGLIEGPQHF. As DNA, the CDR3 is TGTGCCAGCAGCGTTGGACTCATTGAGGGGCCCCAGCATTTT.

This clonotype appeared many times. V is TRBV5-1 and J is TRBJ2-5; possible D gene TRBD1, 6 bases. V lost 5 bases and J 3 bases, leaving 11 bases between the germline ends. CDR1 SGHRS and CDR2 YFSETQ come from the germline V gene. The CDR3 runs to 13 residues. This chain's CDR3 is CASSQRTEETQYF. DNA for the CDR3: TGCGCCAGCAGTCAACGGACAGAAGAGACCCAGTACTTC.

There are many counts of this clonotype. The chain carries TRBV29-1 and TRBJ1-5, with D unresolved. The CDR3 runs to 13 residues. The V end lost 4 bases, the J end lost 4 bases, and 11 bases lay between the germline ends. CDR1 is SQVTM and CDR2 is ANQGSEA in the germline V gene. As DNA, the CDR3 is TGCAGCGTTGGAGAAGGCGGGAATCAGCCCCAGCATTTT. This encodes CSVGEGGNQPQHF.

This clonotype appeared a few times. The chain has TRBV20-1 and TRBJ2-3; D may correspond to TRBD1 or TRBD2 (6 bases each). Germline CDR1 and CDR2: DFQATT and SNEGSKA (reference sequence). Trimming cost V 4 bases and J 2 bases, with 13 bases left between them. There are 14 residues in the CDR3. The CDR3 DNA reads as TGCAGTGCTAAGAGAGGGGGGCTCACAGATACGCAGTATTTT. The encoded protein is CSAKRGGLTDTQYF.

This clonotype has a handful of counts. This chain connects TRBV7-8 to TRBJ1-2; maybe TRBD1 (6 bases). The length of the CDR3 is 12 residues. Germline CDR1 and CDR2: SGHVS and FQNEAQ. The V end lost 5 bases, the J end lost 6 bases, and 10 bases lay between the germline ends. This CDR3 is CASSGGVHGYTF. CDR3 in DNA: TGTGCCAGCAGCGGGGGCGTACATGGCTACACCTTC.

This chain links TRBV7-6 with TRBJ1-1; D gene unclear. This CDR3 has 17 residues. V lost 1 base and J 1 base, leaving 16 bases between the germline ends. The germline V gene has CDR1 SGHVS and CDR2 FNYEAQ. In nucleotides, the CDR3 is TGTGCCAGCAGCTTAGGCGACTGGCTTACTAAGAACACTGAAGCTTTCTTT. Translating gives CASSLGDWLTKNTEAFF.

This clonotype was seen a few times. The chain recombines TRBV29-1 with TRBJ2-7, with D unresolved. Trimming shortened V by 3 bases and J by 4 bases, and 16 bases separated the two germline ends. This CDR3 spans 14 amino acids. Germline-derived CDR1 and CDR2 are SQVTM and ANQGSEA. The CDR3 DNA reads TGCAGCGTTGAGGAAAACGACTGTTGGTACGAGCAGTACTTC. This translates into CSVEENDCWYEQYF.

This clonotype was recorded a few times. The chain couples TRBV6-5 to TRBJ2-7; D gene unclear. Germline CDR1 reads MNHEY; CDR2 reads SVGAGI. CDR3 length: 15 amino acids. V was cut by 2 bases and J by 2 bases, with 13 bases left in between. The CDR3 DNA sequence: TGTGCCAGCAGTTACGCGGCCGGGCAGCCCTACGAGCAGTACTTC. Translation: CASSYAAGQPYEQYF.

V usage is TRBV29-1 and J usage is TRBJ2-2; 8 nucleotides agree with TRBD1. The CDR3 runs 14 residues. Germline-derived CDR1 and CDR2 are SQVTM and ANQGSEA. J lost 5 bases, V lost 4 bases, and 6 bases had no gene match. The CDR3 sequence is CSVADTGGTGELFF. In nucleotides, the CDR3 is TGCAGCGTTGCGGATACAGGGGGAACCGGGGAGCTGTTTTTT.

This clonotype has at least ten counts. The genes are TRBV19 and TRBJ2-5; 7 bases agree with TRBD2. CDR3 length equals 11 residues. Losses at the gene ends were 8 bases for V and 7 bases for J; bases not matched to a gene: 4. The germline V gene encodes CDR1 LNHDA and CDR2 SQIVND (reference sequence). The CDR3 loop is CASGTTGTQYF. The CDR3 DNA is TGTGCCAGTGGGACTACGGGGACCCAGTACTTC.

The rearrangement uses TRBV2 and TRBJ2-6; a possible D gene is TRBD2 (5 bases). Germline V gene data show CDR1 as SNHLY and CDR2 as FYNNEI. This CDR3 contains 14 residues. Trimming removed 11 bases at V and 0 bases at J, with 11 bases between. CDR3 sequence reads: CAGRGVSGANVLTF. The CDR3 DNA reads TGTGCCGGACGGGGAGTCTCTGGGGCCAACGTCCTGACTTTC.

There are many counts of this clonotype. This chain joins TRBV7-6 and TRBJ1-5; D remains unclear. CDR3 length equals 15 residues. Trimming shortened V by 2 bases and J by 3 bases, and 11 bases separated the two germline ends. CDR1 and CDR2 from the germline V gene are SGHVS and FNYEAQ. DNA for the CDR3: TGTGCCAGCAGCTTAAGTTCAGGCCTCAATCAGCCCCAGCATTTT. Translating gives CASSLSSGLNQPQHF.

This clonotype was recorded a few times. The V gene is TRBV7-9, the J gene TRBJ2-7, with TRBD1 matching over 11 bases. Germline CDR1 and CDR2: SEHNR and FQNEAQ (reference sequence). After removal of 0 bases from V and 5 bases from J, the junction contained 6 bases not matched to a gene. This CDR3 is built from 16 residues. For the CDR3, the DNA is TGTGCCAGCAGCTTAGCGCTACGGACAGGGGGCAACGAGCAGTACTTC. Protein: CASSLALRTGGNEQYF.

The table lists this clonotype with a count of one. This chain connects TRBV29-1 to TRBJ2-1, with TRBD2 as a possible D gene (6 bases). The V end lost 7 bases, the J end lost 14 bases, and 30 bases lay between the germline ends. Per germline, CDR1 SQVTM and CDR2 ANQGSEA. The CDR3 has 15 amino acids. CDR3 sequence (DNA): TGCAGCGCCGTGTCGACCTCGATGACCAAACCGGGGGAGTTCTTC. Amino acid sequence: CSAVSTSMTKPGEFF.

J is TRBJ1-2 and V is TRBV2; D unresolved. The CDR3 has 16 residues. Trimming took 4 bases from V and 0 from J, leaving 15 bases between them. Germline CDR1 and CDR2: SNHLY and FYNNEI. The CDR3 loop is CASSATSTLANYGYTF. In DNA, the CDR3 is TGTGCCAGCAGTGCAACCTCCACCCTAGCTAACTATGGCTACACCTTC.

This clonotype was counted many times. V gene TRBV7-2 combines with J gene TRBJ1-4; TRBD1 aligns across 7 bases. CDR3 length: 13 residues. J lost 6 bases, V lost 2 bases, and 0 bases had no gene match. Germline values: CDR1 SGHTA, CDR2 FQGNSA. CDR3 amino acids: CASSLQGDEKLFF. In DNA form, the CDR3 reads TGTGCCAGCAGCTTACAGGGGGATGAAAAACTGTTTTTT.

This clonotype was recorded a few times. The gene calls are TRBV3-1 and TRBJ2-4, with D unresolved. The CDR3 has 13 residues. Germline V CDR1 and CDR2: LGHDT, YNNKEL (reference sequence). The V gene lost 1 base and the J gene lost 6 bases, with 7 bases spanning the gap. CDR3 in DNA: TGTGCCAGCAGCCAAGGTGCCCTAAACATTCAGTACTTC. Its translation: CASSQGALNIQYF.

The chain joins TRBV11-2 to TRBJ2-1, with 10 nucleotides matching TRBD2. The CDR3 totals 19 residues. The J segment lost 0 bases and the V segment lost 4 bases, leaving 12 bases of the junction unmatched. Germline assignment: CDR1 SGHAT and CDR2 FQNNGV. The CDR3 bases are TGTGCCAGCAGCTCCGACCAACACGGACTAGCGGTCTCCTACAATGAGCAGTTCTTC. Protein product: CASSSDQHGLAVSYNEQFF.